The 25 T cell receptor beta chains given below trace back to one sample, sequenced in a study of OX40 agonist ivuxolimab in advanced cancers. Sequencing used immunoSEQ multiplex PCR; TCRdb keeps in-frame clones, though not all of them. Of roughly 76,000 clones in the sample, around 87% were seen once. The sample here was CD4+ or CD8+ T cells sorted from blood, taken in a trial of the OX40 agonist ivuxolimab. These TCRs come from an adult with an advanced solid tumor such as melanoma, head and neck, liver or kidney cancer.

This clone was counted once. V usage is TRBV4-1 and J usage is TRBJ2-4, with D uncertain. The V gene lost 4 bases and the J gene lost 8 bases, with 12 bases spanning the gap. The CDR3 is 13 amino acids. From germline, CDR1 is MGHRA and CDR2 YSYEKL. The CDR3 region has the DNA TGCGCCAGCAGCCTGAGGAAAGAGGACATTCAGTACTTC. The encoded protein is CASSLRKEDIQYF.

The chain recombines TRBV18 with TRBJ2-1; D unclear. V was shortened by 5 bases and J by 5 bases, with 10 bases between the two germline ends. The CDR3 length is 13 residues. Per the germline V gene, CDR1 is KGHSH and CDR2 is LQKENI. The CDR3 bases are TGTGCCAGCTCAGCAATAGAAGACAATGAGCAGTTCTTC. Translated: CASSAIEDNEQFF. The variable domain in full, completed from reference TRBV18 and TRBJ2-1, reads NAGVMQNPRHLVRRRGQEARLRCSPMKGHSHVYWYRQLPEEGLKFMVYLQKENIIDESGMPKERFSAEFPKEGPSILRIQQVVRGDSAAYFCASSAIEDNEQFFGPGTRLTVL.

This chain uses TRBV5-1 with TRBJ1-4; 9 bases agree with TRBD1. Germline assignment: CDR1 SGHRS and CDR2 YFSETQ. V shed 3 bases and J 8 bases; nucleotides not matched to a gene: 5. The CDR3 sequence is 14 residues long. This chain's CDR3 is CASSWGQGGEKLFF. CDR3 in DNA: TGCGCCAGCAGCTGGGGACAGGGTGGCGAAAAACTGTTTTTT.

In its sample, this clone was seen once. This sequence joins TRBV18 and TRBJ1-2, with 7 bases lining up with TRBD1. Germline-derived CDR1 and CDR2 are KGHSH and LQKENI. This CDR3 has 16 residues. V trimming: 3 bases; J trimming: 5 bases; junction bases outside the gene matches: 12. The CDR3 DNA reads as TGTGCCAGCTCACCTCTAATTTGGGACAGCCAATATGGCTACACCTTC. It translates to CASSPLIWDSQYGYTF.

As DNA, the CDR3 is TGTGCCAGCAGGCCTCCGGCCACCGGGGAGCTGTTTTTT. It specifies CASRPPATGELFF. This sequence joins TRBV6-5 and TRBJ2-2; D unclear. The V and J ends lost 6 bases and 4 bases respectively, with 9 bases between them. Germline V gene data show CDR1 as MNHEY and CDR2 as SVGAGI. This CDR3 is built from 13 residues.

The chain links TRBV28 to TRBJ1-2; D might be TRBD1 (6 bases). The CDR3 is 14 amino acids. V dropped 5 bases and J dropped 2 bases, with 12 bases sitting between them. Germline CDR1 reads MDHEN; CDR2 reads SYDVKM. CDR3 in DNA: TGTGCCAGCAGTGTACAGGGTTCCAACTATGGCTACACCTTC. It yields the protein CASSVQGSNYGYTF.

V and J are TRBV4-2 and TRBJ1-6; 10 bases align to TRBD1. Per the germline V gene, CDR1 is LGHNA and CDR2 is YNFKEQ. The V segment lost 2 bases and the J segment 8 bases; nucleotides outside the gene matches: 6. This CDR3 comprises 16 residues. The CDR3 sequence: CASSQPGQGTDSPLHF. In DNA, the CDR3 is TGTGCCAGCAGCCAACCGGGACAGGGGACGGATTCACCCCTCCACTTT.

This rearrangement joins TRBV5-4 to TRBJ2-7; 8 positions match TRBD1. The germline V gene has CDR1 SGHNT and CDR2 YYREEE (reference sequence). J lost 6 bases, V lost 3 bases, and 5 bases had no gene match. The CDR3 has 13 amino acids. In nucleotides, the CDR3 is TGTGCCAGCAGCTCGCGACAGGGGCGCGAGCAGTACTTC. This sequence encodes CASSSRQGREQYF.

V and J are TRBV2 and TRBJ1-1; TRBD1 matches at 9 bases. Germline values: CDR1 SNHLY, CDR2 FYNNEI. V was clipped by 8 bases and J by 5 bases; unmatched bases: 6. The CDR3 extends over 13 amino acids. The DNA for the CDR3 is TGTGCCAGCGGGGGGACAGGGCGGACTGAAGCTTTCTTT. Translated: CASGGTGRTEAFF.

V gene TRBV7-2 combines with J gene TRBJ2-3; TRBD2 agrees at 8 bases. The CDR3 length is 15 residues. CDR1 SGHTA and CDR2 FQGNSA come from the germline V gene. V shed 2 bases, J shed 4 bases, and the junction held 5 bases outside the gene matches. The chain's CDR3 is CASSLTGGAPDTQYF. As DNA, the CDR3 is TGTGCCAGCAGCTTAACGGGGGGGGCCCCAGATACGCAGTATTTT.

The V gene is TRBV11-2, the J gene TRBJ1-4; D perhaps matches TRBD1 (5 bases). CDR3 length: 14 amino acids. CDR1 is SGHAT and CDR2 is FQNNGV in the germline V gene. Trimming left V 4 bases short and J 12 bases short, with 18 bases between. The CDR3 coding sequence is TGTGCCAGCAGCTCCGACACGGGCTTGGGGGAACTGTTTTTT. Protein product: CASSSDTGLGELFF.

V gene TRBV7-2 combines with J gene TRBJ1-1; D perhaps matches TRBD1 (5 bases). Trimming shortened V by 3 bases and J by 3 bases, and 11 bases separated the two germline ends. Germline V lookup: CDR1 SGHTA, CDR2 FQGNSA. CDR3 length: 14 residues. CDR3: CASSFAGSDTEAFF. DNA for the CDR3: TGTGCCAGCAGCTTTGCAGGGTCGGACACTGAAGCTTTCTTT. The entire variable domain, with the rest obtained from reference TRBV7-2 and TRBJ1-1, is as follows: GAGVSQSPSNKVTEKGKDVELRCDPISGHTALYWYRQSLGQGLEFLIYFQGNSAPDKSGLPSDRFSAERTGGSVSTLTIQRTQQEDSAVYLCASSFAGSDTEAFFGQGTRLTVV.

The rearrangement links TRBV18 to TRBJ1-1; no clear D gene. There are 14 residues in the CDR3. Trimming took 3 bases from V and 1 from J, leaving 9 bases between them. The V gene's germline CDR1 is KGHSH and CDR2 LQKENI. CDR3 amino acids: CASSPGRQNTEAFF. CDR3 DNA sequence: TGTGCCAGCTCACCGGGCAGGCAGAACACTGAAGCTTTCTTT.

The V call is TRBV5-8, the J call TRBJ2-5; D is ambiguous. CDR1 is SGHTS and CDR2 is YDEGEE in the germline V gene. Trimming pared 4 bases from V and 1 base from J, leaving 11 bases between. The CDR3 sequence is 14 residues long. CDR3 sequence reads: CASSQRDIQETQYF. DNA for the CDR3: TGTGCCAGCAGCCAGAGAGACATCCAAGAGACCCAGTACTTC.

This clone has more than one count but fewer than ten. V is TRBV18 and J is TRBJ2-2; perhaps TRBD1 as D (5 bases). Trimming removed 0 bases at V and 3 bases at J, with 5 bases between. The CDR3 sequence is 14 residues long. CDR1 and CDR2 (germline): KGHSH, LQKENI. CDR3 DNA sequence: TGTGCCAGCTCACCACCAGGGGACACCGGGGAGCTGTTTTTT. Translating gives CASSPPGDTGELFF.

The chain joins TRBV4-1 to TRBJ2-3; D gene uncertain. Trimming stripped 4 bases from V and 0 bases from J, with 14 bases between. Germline CDR1 and CDR2: MGHRA and YSYEKL. The CDR3 is made up of 16 amino acids. The CDR3 spells CASSPRYTPSTDTQYF. CDR3 DNA: TGCGCCAGCAGCCCAAGATACACTCCTAGCACAGATACGCAGTATTTT.

The rearrangement joins TRBV27 to TRBJ1-1, with 12 bases matching TRBD1. The J segment lost 5 bases and the V segment lost 10 bases, leaving 8 bases of the junction unmatched. Germline CDR1 and CDR2: MNHEY and SMNVEV (reference sequence). The CDR3 loop spans 14 amino acids. The CDR3 here is CATKGQGAFTEAFF. Written as DNA, the CDR3 is TGTGCCACCAAGGGACAGGGGGCATTTACTGAAGCTTTCTTT.

The gene calls are TRBV7-2 and TRBJ2-3; perhaps TRBD2 as D (5 bases). Germline V gene data show CDR1 as SGHTA and CDR2 as FQGNSA. Between the trimmed V and J ends, which lost 5 bases and 5 bases, there was a span of 8 bases. The CDR3 has 12 amino acids. For the CDR3, the DNA is TGTGCCAGCAGCCCCCGGGGAGATACGCAGTATTTT. It translates to CASSPRGDTQYF.

The rearrangement joins TRBV27 to TRBJ2-1, with 8 bases that match TRBD1. CDR3 length equals 15 residues. J gave up 3 bases and V 7 bases, and 8 bases lay outside the gene matches. CDR1 MNHEY and CDR2 SMNVEV come from the germline V gene (reference sequence). The CDR3, as DNA: TGTGCCAGCACCAAGACAGGGGAAGGCTACAATGAGCAGTTCTTC. It is translated as CASTKTGEGYNEQFF.

The sample holds one count of this clone. The V call is TRBV4-1, the J call TRBJ2-3; TRBD2 is a possible D gene (7 bases). V lost 4 bases and J 2 bases, leaving 13 bases between the germline ends. Germline V CDR1 and CDR2: MGHRA, YSYEKL. This CDR3 region has 15 residues. CDR3 amino acids: CASSPGGGLTDTQYF. Here the CDR3 DNA reads TGCGCCAGCAGCCCGGGCGGGGGCCTCACAGATACGCAGTATTTT.

This sequence joins TRBV28 and TRBJ1-6; D is undetermined. The CDR3 is 15 residues long. Per germline, CDR1 MDHEN and CDR2 SYDVKM. Trimming cost V 2 bases and J 15 bases, with 20 bases left between them. The CDR3 DNA is TGTGCCAGCAGTTTACGGGCAGTTTCGGGGTTTCACCTCCACTTT. Translating it yields CASSLRAVSGFHLHF.

The CDR3 DNA reads TGCGCCAGCAGCCGGGGTCCCGGACAACACTACGAGCAGTACTTC. Protein product: CASSRGPGQHYEQYF. This chain connects TRBV5-1 to TRBJ2-7; either TRBD1 or TRBD2 may supply D (5 bases each). Trimming cost V 4 bases and J 3 bases, with 17 bases left between them. The germline CDR1 and CDR2 sequences are SGHRS and YFSETQ. CDR3 length: 15 amino acids.

The chain combines TRBV7-2 with TRBJ2-5; the match to TRBD1 covers 8 bases. There are 15 residues in the CDR3. Germline V CDR1 and CDR2: SGHTA, FQGNSA. Trimming at V came to 4 bases and at J to 4 bases, leaving 8 bases not matched to a gene. The CDR3 loop reads CASSSQTGAGETQYF. CDR3 sequence (DNA): TGTGCCAGCAGCTCCCAGACAGGGGCGGGAGAGACCCAGTACTTC.

The J gene is TRBJ2-1, the V gene TRBV10-1; maybe TRBD1 (6 bases). Germline V CDR1 and CDR2: WNHNN, SYGVQD (reference sequence). Trimming cost V 6 bases and J 10 bases, with 19 bases left between them. The CDR3 length is 14 residues. CDR3 residues: CASSGHITGTEQFF. The CDR3 bases are TGCGCCAGCAGCGGACATATAACCGGGACAGAGCAGTTCTTC.

This clone was detected once. The gene calls are TRBV9 and TRBJ1-4, with 9 nucleotides matching TRBD1. V was clipped by 4 bases and J by 7 bases; unmatched bases: 8. Germline CDR1 and CDR2: SGDLS and YYNGEE. CDR3 length: 15 residues. The CDR3 is CASSPGDRETEKLFF. DNA of the CDR3: TGTGCCAGCAGCCCAGGGGACAGGGAAACTGAAAAACTGTTTTTT.